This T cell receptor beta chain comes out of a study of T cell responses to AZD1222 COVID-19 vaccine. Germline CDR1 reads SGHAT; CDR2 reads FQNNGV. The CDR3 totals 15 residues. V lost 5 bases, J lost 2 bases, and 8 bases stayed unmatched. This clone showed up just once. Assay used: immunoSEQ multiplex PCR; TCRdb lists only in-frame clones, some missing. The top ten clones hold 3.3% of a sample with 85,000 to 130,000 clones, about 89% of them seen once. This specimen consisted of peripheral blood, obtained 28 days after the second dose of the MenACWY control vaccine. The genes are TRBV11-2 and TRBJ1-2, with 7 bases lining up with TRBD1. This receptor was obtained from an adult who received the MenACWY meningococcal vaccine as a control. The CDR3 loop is CASSPQTGLNYGYTF. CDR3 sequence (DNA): TGTGCCAGCAGCCCGCAGACAGGGTTAAACTATGGCTACACCTTC.